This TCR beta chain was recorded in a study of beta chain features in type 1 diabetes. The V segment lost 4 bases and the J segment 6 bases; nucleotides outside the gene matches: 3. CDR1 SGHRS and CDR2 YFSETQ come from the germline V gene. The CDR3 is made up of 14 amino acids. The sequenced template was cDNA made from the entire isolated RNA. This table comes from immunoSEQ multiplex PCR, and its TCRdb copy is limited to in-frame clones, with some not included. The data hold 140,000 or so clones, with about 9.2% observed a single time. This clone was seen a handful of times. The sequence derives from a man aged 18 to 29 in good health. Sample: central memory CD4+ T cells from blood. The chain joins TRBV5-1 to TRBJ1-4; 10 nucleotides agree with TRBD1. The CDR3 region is CASSPGTGDEKLFF. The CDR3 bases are TGCGCCAGCAGCCCCGGGACAGGGGATGAAAAACTGTTTTTT.